This passage covers 27 T cell receptor beta chains from one sample sequenced in a study of T cells in Graves' hyperthyroidism and ophthalmopathy. Template material for amplifying TCR beta CDR3 regions consisted of RNA transcripts. Carried out on the TCR CDR3, a first-round RT-PCR used the HTBI primer set. TCRdb re-called the multiplex PCR reads with MiXCR, one entry per CDR3 protein. The repertoire holds fewer than 900,000 distinct CDR3 sequences, with roughly 17% as singletons. The sample was blood. Every receptor here comes from a man aged 18 to 29 with Graves' hyperthyroidism.

This clonotype has ten or more counts. The J gene is TRBJ2-3, the V gene TRBV12-3 or TRBV12-4; TRBD2 agrees at 13 bases. There are 15 residues in the CDR3. V was pared by 5 bases and J by 5 bases, with 4 bases of the junction left unmatched. CDR3 nucleotide sequence: TGTGCCAGCAGTATGACTAGCGGGAGGAGAGATACGCAGTATTTT. It translates to CASSMTSGRRDTQYF.

This clonotype showed up many times. The chain joins TRBV19 to TRBJ1-1, with unresolved D. CDR1 and CDR2 (germline): LNHDA, SQIVND (reference sequence). The V gene lost 3 bases and the J gene lost 2 bases, with 10 bases spanning the gap. This CDR3 has 14 amino acids. Written as DNA, the CDR3 is TGTGCCAGTAGTATCGGCAGAACCAACACTGAAGCTTTCTTT. Its translation is CASSIGRTNTEAFF. The full variable domain, rest sourced from reference TRBV19 and TRBJ1-1, is DGGITQSPKYLFRKEGQNVTLSCEQNLNHDAMYWYRQDPGQGLRLIYYSQIVNDFQKGDIAEGYSVSREKKESFPLTVTSAQKNPTAFYLCASSIGRTNTEAFFGQGTRLTVV.

V usage is TRBV29-1 and J usage is TRBJ2-3; TRBD1 is a possible D gene (5 bases). CDR1 is SQVTM and CDR2 is ANQGSEA in the germline V gene. The CDR3 is 18 amino acids. V shed 6 bases and J shed 2 bases, with 27 bases lying between them. The CDR3 sequence is CSVEVYSGQGSHTDTQYF. In DNA, the CDR3 is TGCAGCGTCGAGGTCTACTCCGGTCAGGGCAGCCACACAGATACGCAGTATTTT.

The chain couples TRBV4-1 to TRBJ2-7; the match to TRBD1 covers 10 bases. Germline-derived CDR1 and CDR2 are MGHRA and YSYEKL. The CDR3 is 14 amino acids. The V segment lost 1 base and the J segment 6 bases; nucleotides outside the gene matches: 3. The CDR3 DNA is TGCGCCAGCAGCCAAGGGACAGGGGGATCCGAGCAGTACTTC. This translates into CASSQGTGGSEQYF.

The chain combines TRBV6-1 with TRBJ1-2; D gene uncertain. Per germline, CDR1 MNHNS and CDR2 SASEGT. Between the trimmed V and J ends, which lost 7 bases and 4 bases, there was a span of 16 bases. The length of the CDR3 is 14 residues. The CDR3 DNA reads as TGTGCCAGCATAGCAGGACGAAGCTTCTATGGCTACACCTTC. Its translation: CASIAGRSFYGYTF.

J is TRBJ2-1 and V is TRBV4-1, with TRBD2 identical over 13 bases. Losses at the gene ends were 1 base for V and 8 bases for J; bases not matched to a gene: 2. The CDR3 runs to 15 residues. Germline loops: CDR1 MGHRA, CDR2 YSYEKL. CDR3 sequence (DNA): TGCGCCAGCAGCCAAGGACTAGCGGGAGGATATGAGCAGTTCTTC. This translates into CASSQGLAGGYEQFF.

The chain joins TRBV7-6 to TRBJ2-1; 8 bases line up with TRBD2. The CDR3 totals 16 residues. CDR1 is SGHVS, CDR2 FNYEAQ, per germline. The J segment lost 4 bases and the V segment lost 5 bases, leaving 10 bases of the junction unmatched. The CDR3 protein is CASSLRDSGIYNEQFF. CDR3 bases: TGTGCCAGCAGCCTCCGGGATAGCGGGATATACAATGAGCAGTTCTTC.

The chain employs TRBV6-1 and TRBJ2-1; TRBD1 might be the D (6 bases). CDR3 length: 14 amino acids. The germline CDR1 and CDR2 sequences are MNHNS and SASEGT. Trimming left V 8 bases short and J 5 bases short, with 16 bases between. Here the CDR3 DNA reads TGTGCCAGCGCTCCACAGGGACCAAACAATGAGCAGTTCTTC. Amino acids: CASAPQGPNNEQFF.

In nucleotides, the CDR3 is TGCAGCGTTGAAGGGGCGGAAGTTAACACCGGGGAGCTGTTTTTT. Residues: CSVEGAEVNTGELFF. The V call is TRBV29-1, the J call TRBJ2-2; D remains unclear. Trimming left V 1 base short and J 2 bases short, with 11 bases between. CDR1 and CDR2 from the germline V gene are SQVTM and ANQGSEA. The CDR3 runs to 15 residues.

This clonotype was seen at least ten times. The genes are TRBV12-3 or TRBV12-4 and TRBJ2-1; 9 bases line up with TRBD1. The CDR3 runs to 15 residues. Trimming removed 6 bases from V and 5 bases from J; junction bases left unmatched: 8. DNA for the CDR3: TGTGCCAGCAGGCTCACAGGGGGCCTGCACAATGAGCAGTTCTTC. Residues: CASRLTGGLHNEQFF.

As DNA, the CDR3 is TGCAGTGCTAAAATACCTCAGGATTGGTATAATTCACCCCTCCACTTT. As protein: CSAKIPQDWYNSPLHF. The chain links TRBV20-1 to TRBJ1-6, with no clear D. The V and J ends lost 4 bases and 4 bases respectively, with 17 bases between them. This CDR3 is 16 amino acids long. Germline lookup yields CDR1 DFQATT and CDR2 SNEGSKA (reference sequence).

The chain uses TRBV5-4 and TRBJ2-5, with TRBD2 matching over 11 bases. This CDR3 contains 16 residues. J gave up 4 bases and V 5 bases, and 10 bases lay outside the gene matches. Looked up from germline, CDR1 is SGHNT and CDR2 is YYREEE (reference sequence). The CDR3 DNA sequence: TGTGCCAGCAGATTCGGGCTAGCGGGAGGTTCAGAGACCCAGTACTTC. This codes for CASRFGLAGGSETQYF.

The V call is TRBV4-1, the J call TRBJ2-7, with D maybe TRBD2 (5 bases). This CDR3 is built from 15 residues. Germline V gene lookup returns CDR1 MGHRA and CDR2 YSYEKL. The V gene lost 1 base and the J gene lost 0 bases, with 10 bases spanning the gap. The CDR3 nucleotides are TGCGCCAGCAGCCAAGGAGGGTCGAGCTCCTACGAGCAGTACTTC. Protein product: CASSQGGSSSYEQYF.

This clonotype has ten or more counts. CDR3 sequence: CASVQAGSYEQYF. The CDR3 nucleotides are TGTGCCAGCGTCCAGGCAGGCTCCTACGAGCAGTACTTC. This rearrangement joins TRBV3-1 to TRBJ2-7; D remains unclear. The germline V gene encodes CDR1 LGHDT and CDR2 YNNKEL (reference sequence). The V end lost 8 bases, the J end lost 0 bases, and 11 bases lay between the germline ends. There are 13 residues in the CDR3.

The CDR3 loop reads CASSTGPNPYEQYF. CDR3 nucleotide sequence: TGTGCCAGCAGCACGGGACCGAACCCCTACGAGCAGTACTTC. V usage is TRBV28 and J usage is TRBJ2-7, with D perhaps being TRBD1 or TRBD2 (5 bases each). The CDR3 extends over 14 amino acids. Trimming left V 6 bases short and J 2 bases short, with 14 bases between. The germline CDR1 and CDR2 sequences are MDHEN and SYDVKM.

The table lists this clonotype with a few counts. V gene TRBV7-9 combines with J gene TRBJ2-5; D is undetermined. Germline V lookup: CDR1 SEHNR, CDR2 FQNEAQ (reference sequence). The V gene lost 6 bases and the J gene lost 3 bases, with 14 bases spanning the gap. The CDR3 has 14 residues. The CDR3 DNA follows: TGTGCCAGCAGTCGATCAGGCTGGGAAGAGACCCAGTACTTC. It codes for CASSRSGWEETQYF. The full variable domain, completed using reference TRBV7-9 and TRBJ2-5, is DTGVSQNPRHKITKRGQNVTFRCDPISEHNRLYWYRQTLGQGPEFLTYFQNEAQLEKSRLLSDRFSAERPKGSFSTLEIQRTEQGDSAMYLCASSRSGWEETQYFGPGTRLLVL.

This sequence joins TRBV11-1 and TRBJ1-1; D may be TRBD1 (5 bases). Between the trimmed V and J ends, which lost 5 bases and 0 bases, there was a span of 10 bases. Germline CDR1 is SGHAT and CDR2 is FQDESV (reference sequence). The CDR3 runs to 14 residues. The CDR3 reads CASSEGAVNTEAFF. Written as DNA, the CDR3 is TGTGCCAGCAGCGAAGGGGCAGTGAACACTGAAGCTTTCTTT.

This clonotype occurred many times. This chain uses TRBV12-3 or TRBV12-4 with TRBJ1-5, with 10 bases aligning to TRBD1. Losses at the gene ends were 6 bases for V and 4 bases for J; bases not matched to a gene: 9. The CDR3 loop spans 16 amino acids. CDR3 sequence: CASSYGTGDVNQPQHF. Here the CDR3 DNA reads TGTGCCAGCAGCTATGGGACAGGGGATGTAAATCAGCCCCAGCATTTT.

The chain uses TRBV2 and TRBJ2-2; no clear D. Germline V gene sequence: CDR1 SNHLY, CDR2 FYNNEI. With 10 bases removed from V and 7 bases from J, the gap between germline ends came to 19 bases. The CDR3 runs 14 residues. This chain's CDR3 is CATSPGSHGGELFF. The DNA for the CDR3 is TGTGCCACCTCACCGGGCTCCCACGGCGGGGAGCTGTTTTTT.

At least ten counts were recorded for this clonotype. The chain links TRBV7-9 to TRBJ2-7, with a possible D match to TRBD1 (5 bases). The CDR3 loop spans 13 amino acids. With 5 bases removed from V and 2 bases from J, the gap between germline ends came to 10 bases. CDR1 is SEHNR, CDR2 FQNEAQ, per germline (reference sequence). CDR3 protein: CASSTDITYEQYF. The DNA for the CDR3 is TGTGCCAGCAGCACGGACATCACCTACGAGCAGTACTTC. Looking up the rest from reference TRBV7-9 and TRBJ2-7 gives the full variable domain: DTGVSQNPRHKITKRGQNVTFRCDPISEHNRLYWYRQTLGQGPEFLTYFQNEAQLEKSRLLSDRFSAERPKGSFSTLEIQRTEQGDSAMYLCASSTDITYEQYFGPGTRLTVT.

V is TRBV4-1 and J is TRBJ2-1, with 9 bases identical to TRBD1. Germline V gene sequence: CDR1 MGHRA, CDR2 YSYEKL. V lost 2 bases to trimming and J lost 4 bases; unmatched junction nucleotides: 3. The CDR3 is 15 residues long. CDR3 coding DNA: TGCGCCAGCAGCCAAAGGACAGGGGCTTACAATGAGCAGTTCTTC. Its protein is CASSQRTGAYNEQFF.

This clonotype was detected once. The V call is TRBV27, the J call TRBJ2-7; perhaps TRBD1 as D (6 bases). The germline gives CDR1 MNHEY, CDR2 SMNVEV (reference sequence). The ends were cut back, 5 bases at V and 7 bases at J, with 15 bases in the middle. The CDR3 totals 13 residues. The CDR3 DNA reads TGTGCCAGCAGTGATTCTGGGGGCATTGAGCAGTACTTC. This codes for CASSDSGGIEQYF.

The chain joins TRBV6-1 to TRBJ1-6, with a tentative D call TRBD1 (6 bases). Trimming stripped 5 bases from V and 0 bases from J, with 17 bases between. The CDR3 loop spans 18 amino acids. Germline CDR1 reads MNHNS; CDR2 reads SASEGT. The CDR3 here is CASSKKGQRGSYNSPLHF. The CDR3 DNA sequence: TGTGCCAGCAGTAAAAAAGGACAGCGAGGCTCCTATAATTCACCCCTCCACTTT.

The gene calls are TRBV11-1 and TRBJ2-7, with 9 positions matching TRBD1. This CDR3 is built from 16 residues. Germline CDR1 SGHAT, CDR2 FQDESV (reference sequence). Trimming took 5 bases from V and 0 from J; bases not matched to a gene: 8. The chain's CDR3 is CASSTRQGVPSYEQYF. The DNA of the CDR3 is TGTGCCAGCAGCACTAGACAGGGGGTACCCTCCTACGAGCAGTACTTC.

V is TRBV7-9 and J is TRBJ2-4; 11 positions agree with TRBD2. The length of the CDR3 is 15 residues. With 5 bases clipped from V and 7 bases from J, the junction kept 7 bases outside the gene matches. Germline V gives CDR1 SEHNR, CDR2 FQNEAQ (reference sequence). The CDR3 reads CASSPTSGISNIQYF. Written as DNA, the CDR3 is TGTGCCAGCAGCCCGACTAGCGGGATTTCTAACATTCAGTACTTC. The full variable domain, its missing parts supplied by reference TRBV7-9 and TRBJ2-4, is DTGVSQNPRHKITKRGQNVTFRCDPISEHNRLYWYRQTLGQGPEFLTYFQNEAQLEKSRLLSDRFSAERPKGSFSTLEIQRTEQGDSAMYLCASSPTSGISNIQYFGAGTRLSVL.

In this sample, this clonotype turned up a few times. The chain links TRBV5-6 to TRBJ2-7; D remains unclear. Trimming removed 1 base at V and 7 bases at J, with 9 bases between. CDR3 length: 12 residues. CDR1 and CDR2 (germline): SGHDT, YYEEEE. This CDR3 reads CASSLIGREQYF. DNA of the CDR3: TGTGCCAGCAGCTTGATCGGCCGGGAGCAGTACTTC.

Many counts were recorded for this clonotype. The chain employs TRBV7-6 and TRBJ2-1; no clear D. V dropped 5 bases and J dropped 6 bases, with 8 bases sitting between them. This CDR3 spans 12 amino acids. Germline V CDR1 and CDR2: SGHVS, FNYEAQ. CDR3 DNA: TGTGCCAGCAGCATGTACGGCAATGAGCAGTTCTTC. This codes for CASSMYGNEQFF.